Described below is a single TCR beta chain sequence and its context. The record originates from a study of T-cell memory formation after mild COVID-19. Study overall: TCR clusters largely stayed donor specific.

The CDR3 totals 12 residues. Trimming removed 7 bases from V and 1 base from J, with 7 bases in between. Germline V gene data show CDR1 as SNHLY and CDR2 as FYNNEI. TCRdb re-analysed the 5' RACE reads in MiXCR, keeping a single row per CDR3 protein. The data hold around 250,000 distinct CDR3 sequences, with over 15% observed a single time. The receptor was isolated from an adult woman who had mild COVID-19 (a few samples of this study predate the infection). Cell type and time point are not known. The chain uses TRBV2 and TRBJ2-5; no reliable D call. What was sequenced was PBMCs or a T cell subset sorted from them (not recorded which). DNA of the CDR3: TGTGCCAGCACGGCGGTCCAAGAGACCCAGTACTTC. Residues: CASTAVQETQYF.